The clone carrying this TCR beta chain appeared many times. Its antigen is not known. The study amplified TCR beta CDR3 regions using RNA transcripts. In the first round, RT-PCR was carried out with HTBI primers, and a multiplex PCR formed the second round. In TCRdb, the multiplex PCR reads were re-called with MiXCR into one record per CDR3 protein. The sample lists 300,000 to 400,000 distinct CDR3 sequences, about a sixth occurring once. CDR1 is SGHAT and CDR2 is FQNNGV in the germline V gene. J gave up 2 bases and V 6 bases, and 6 bases lay outside the gene matches. The CDR3 has 14 residues. Diagnostic conclusions were grounded in clinical symptoms, serum thyroxine, TRAb, thyroid ultrasound and orbital computed tomography. What supplied the PBMCs was about 9.8 ml of fresh peripheral blood. The data are from a study of Graves' ophthalmopathy and Graves' hyperthyroidism. General observations from the study: Blood also harbored most expanded thyroid clonotypes above 0.001 frequency.

The clonotype originates from an adult man with Graves' ophthalmopathy. The chain employs TRBV11-2 and TRBJ2-7; 8 nucleotides match TRBD1. The specimen was peripheral blood. The CDR3, as DNA: TGTGCCAGCAGGTCCGGGACAGGTCCCTACGAGCAGTACTTC. Translated, it gives CASRSGTGPYEQYF.